The present T cell receptor (beta chain) was sequenced within a study of CD8 T cells in ankylosing spondylitis. Making the TCR beta libraries involved quantitative 5'-RACE with molecular barcodes. TCRdb reprocessed the 5' RACE reads via MiXCR and lists one record per CDR3 protein. Found here are about 540,000 distinct CDR3 sequences, about an eighth of them singletons; the top ten hold about 6.8%. Note on this clonotype: Its antigen is unidentified.

This CDR3 is built from 17 residues. V dropped 5 bases and J dropped 0; count of bases not matched to a gene: 11. CDR1 is LNHDA and CDR2 is SQIVND in the germline V gene (reference sequence). Points from the study as a whole: Peripheral blood held disease-linked clones only at relatively low frequency, and these were CD8+. It appeared that ankylosing spondylitis blood was characterized by a TCR beta motif of several highly homologous variants. Reportedly, matched ankylosing spondylitis synovial fluid was significantly enriched for disease-linked clones.

The chain is built from TRBV19 and TRBJ2-7; TRBD2 agrees at 9 bases. This TCR derives from a male donor with ankylosing spondylitis. Sequenced material: blood, either unsorted or a sorted T cell fraction (not recorded which). CDR3 protein: CASSGTRTSASSYEQYF. CDR3 nucleotides: TGTGCCAGTAGTGGGACAAGGACTAGCGCCAGCTCCTACGAGCAGTACTTC.